These T cell receptor beta chains were read from a single sample in a study of metastatic and nonmetastatic thyroid tumors. From the PCR reads, TCRdb re-called clones with MiXCR. The table records 33,000 or so clones, around 20% of them present only once. The sequenced material came from blood. Receptor source: a female donor with papillary thyroid cancer or a benign thyroid nodule (not recorded which). Some clones in this sample may be carry-over from other donors' samples. The CDR3 runs from the conserved cysteine through the conserved F or W. Each record gives: D gene, clone size, J gene, V gene, CDR3 protein, CDR3 DNA. The D gene is left open where the match is weak. For some rows the clone size is stated as once, few or many, or as a class when expanded; others skip it.

D gene: NA
clone size: NA
J gene: TRBJ2-1
V gene: TRBV6-1
CDR3 protein: CASIGSAGGYNEQFF
CDR3 DNA: TGTGCCAGCATCGGTTCCGCTGGGGGCTACAATGAGCAGTTCTTC

D gene: TRBD1
clone size: many
J gene: TRBJ2-1
V gene: TRBV5-4
CDR3 protein: CASSPGQGSYNEQFF
CDR3 DNA: TGTGCCAGCAGCCCGGGACAGGGCTCCTACAATGAGCAGTTCTTC

D gene: NA
clone size: NA
J gene: TRBJ1-6
V gene: TRBV10-2
CDR3 protein: CASRSSYNSPLHF
CDR3 DNA: TGCGCTAGCAGGAGCTCCTACAATTCACCCCTCCACTTT

D gene: NA
clone size: NA
J gene: TRBJ1-2
V gene: TRBV20-1
CDR3 protein: CSAREEDSESHYGYTF
CDR3 DNA: TGCAGTGCTAGAGAGGAGGACTCGGAATCCCACTATGGCTACACCTTC

D gene: NA
clone size: NA
J gene: TRBJ1-1
V gene: TRBV5-1
CDR3 protein: CASSLSGQNTEAFF
CDR3 DNA: TGCGCCAGCAGTTTATCCGGACAGAACACTGAAGCTTTCTTT

D gene: NA
clone size: many
J gene: TRBJ1-5
V gene: TRBV12-3/TRBV12-4
CDR3 protein: CASSLGNQPQHF
CDR3 DNA: TGTGCCAGCAGCTTAGGGAATCAGCCCCAGCATTTT

D gene: NA
clone size: many
J gene: TRBJ1-5
V gene: TRBV12-5
CDR3 protein: CASGLVLGKGANQPQHF
CDR3 DNA: TGTGCTAGTGGTTTGGTACTGGGTAAAGGGGCCAATCAGCCCCAGCATTTT

D gene: NA
clone size: many
J gene: TRBJ2-1
V gene: TRBV7-2
CDR3 protein: CASSQTSYNEQFF
CDR3 DNA: TGTGCCAGCAGCCAGACTAGTTACAATGAGCAGTTCTTC

D gene: TRBD2
clone size: few
J gene: TRBJ2-1
V gene: TRBV6-2/TRBV6-3
CDR3 protein: CASTEVRGGYNEQFF
CDR3 DNA: TGTGCCAGCACAGAGGTCCGGGGGGGGTACAATGAGCAGTTCTTC

D gene: NA
clone size: NA
J gene: TRBJ2-3
V gene: TRBV4-2
CDR3 protein: CASSQAPESSTDTQYF
CDR3 DNA: TGTGCCAGCAGCCAAGCTCCGGAATCTAGCACAGATACGCAGTATTTT

D gene: TRBD2
clone size: NA
J gene: TRBJ2-1
V gene: TRBV12-3/TRBV12-4
CDR3 protein: CASSSGTPNEQFF
CDR3 DNA: TGTGCCAGCAGTAGCGGGACCCCGAATGAGCAGTTCTTC

D gene: NA
clone size: many
J gene: TRBJ2-2
V gene: TRBV3-1
CDR3 protein: CASSQERAKGPNTGELFF
CDR3 DNA: TGTGCCAGCAGCCAAGAGAGGGCTAAGGGGCCCAACACCGGGGAGCTGTTTTTT

D gene: NA
clone size: NA
J gene: TRBJ2-5
V gene: TRBV19
CDR3 protein: CASSHPGNAGETQYF
CDR3 DNA: TGTGCCAGTAGTCATCCCGGAAATGCTGGGGAGACCCAGTACTTC

D gene: NA
clone size: medium-sized
J gene: TRBJ1-6
V gene: TRBV6-2/TRBV6-3
CDR3 protein: CASRTEGNSPLHF
CDR3 DNA: TGTGCCAGCCGGACAGAGGGGAATTCACCCCTCCACTTT

D gene: NA
clone size: many
J gene: TRBJ1-1
V gene: TRBV7-9
CDR3 protein: CASSGGNTEAFF
CDR3 DNA: TGTGCCAGCAGCGGGGGAAACACTGAAGCTTTCTTT

D gene: TRBD1
clone size: many
J gene: TRBJ1-1
V gene: TRBV6-5
CDR3 protein: CASRYRGLNTEAFF
CDR3 DNA: TGTGCCAGCAGATACAGGGGTCTGAACACTGAAGCTTTCTTT

D gene: NA
clone size: NA
J gene: TRBJ2-2
V gene: TRBV7-8
CDR3 protein: CASSLTRAPNTGELFF
CDR3 DNA: TGTGCCAGCAGCTTAACTAGGGCCCCGAACACCGGGGAGCTGTTTTTT

D gene: NA
clone size: NA
J gene: TRBJ2-3
V gene: TRBV11-1
CDR3 protein: CASSLVTVCADTQYF
CDR3 DNA: TGTGCCAGCAGCTTAGTGACAGTGTGCGCAGATACGCAGTATTTT

D gene: TRBD1
clone size: few
J gene: TRBJ1-2
V gene: TRBV6-1
CDR3 protein: CASSPTRDRGGYTF
CDR3 DNA: TGTGCCAGCAGCCCCACCCGCGACAGGGGCGGCTACACCTTC

D gene: NA
clone size: NA
J gene: TRBJ2-7
V gene: TRBV3-1
CDR3 protein: CASSARDSYEQYF
CDR3 DNA: TGTGCCAGCAGCGCCCGGGACTCCTACGAGCAGTACTTC

D gene: NA
clone size: NA
J gene: TRBJ1-1
V gene: TRBV7-2
CDR3 protein: CASSVTANTEAFF
CDR3 DNA: TGTGCCAGCAGCGTGACCGCAAACACTGAAGCTTTCTTT

D gene: NA
clone size: many
J gene: TRBJ2-5
V gene: TRBV6-1
CDR3 protein: CASTPAAGADSETQYF
CDR3 DNA: TGTGCCAGCACCCCCGCCGCGGGGGCCGATTCGGAGACCCAGTACTTC

D gene: TRBD1
clone size: NA
J gene: TRBJ2-3
V gene: TRBV11-2
CDR3 protein: CASSPQGTTGGSADTQYF
CDR3 DNA: TGTGCCAGCAGCCCACAAGGAACAACAGGGGGGAGCGCAGATACGCAGTATTTT

D gene: TRBD1
clone size: many
J gene: TRBJ1-6
V gene: TRBV11-2
CDR3 protein: CASSPSFGQGVDSPLHF
CDR3 DNA: TGTGCCAGCAGCCCGTCCTTCGGACAGGGGGTAGATTCACCCCTCCACTTT

D gene: NA
clone size: many
J gene: TRBJ2-3
V gene: TRBV27
CDR3 protein: CASRSGGETDTQYF
CDR3 DNA: TGTGCCAGCAGGAGTGGCGGGGAAACAGATACGCAGTATTTT

D gene: NA
clone size: NA
J gene: TRBJ1-5
V gene: TRBV4-2
CDR3 protein: CASSQGLKGVQHF
CDR3 DNA: TGTGCCAGCAGCCAAGGACTTAAGGGCGTCCAGCATTTT

D gene: NA
clone size: many
J gene: TRBJ2-3
V gene: TRBV27
CDR3 protein: CASSSAVQDTQYF
CDR3 DNA: TGTGCCAGCAGCTCAGCAGTTCAAGATACGCAGTATTTT

D gene: NA
clone size: NA
J gene: TRBJ2-2
V gene: TRBV4-2
CDR3 protein: CASSQARGDGELFF
CDR3 DNA: TGTGCCAGCAGCCAAGCCAGGGGCGACGGGGAGCTGTTTTTT

D gene: NA
clone size: many
J gene: TRBJ1-4
V gene: TRBV20-1
CDR3 protein: CSAREIAGAREKLFF
CDR3 DNA: TGCAGTGCTAGAGAGATCGCAGGTGCAAGGGAAAAACTGTTTTTT

D gene: NA
clone size: NA
J gene: TRBJ2-7
V gene: TRBV28
CDR3 protein: CASSFDSVGGEEQYF
CDR3 DNA: TGTGCCAGCAGCTTTGATTCGGTGGGGGGCGAGGAGCAGTACTTC

D gene: TRBD2
clone size: many
J gene: TRBJ2-1
V gene: TRBV14
CDR3 protein: CASSQDLAGGPNEQFF
CDR3 DNA: TGTGCCAGCAGCCAAGATTTAGCGGGGGGGCCTAATGAGCAGTTCTTC

D gene: TRBD2
clone size: NA
J gene: TRBJ2-7
V gene: TRBV12-3/TRBV12-4
CDR3 protein: CASSWGGAYEQYF
CDR3 DNA: TGTGCCAGCAGTTGGGGGGGGGCCTACGAGCAGTACTTC

D gene: NA
clone size: NA
J gene: TRBJ1-5
V gene: TRBV11-2
CDR3 protein: CASSLDWDQPQHF
CDR3 DNA: TGTGCCAGCAGCTTAGATTGGGATCAGCCCCAGCATTTT

D gene: NA
clone size: few
J gene: TRBJ2-7
V gene: TRBV6-2/TRBV6-3
CDR3 protein: CASSHRDPRDEQYF
CDR3 DNA: TGTGCCAGCAGCCACCGGGACCCCAGGGACGAGCAGTACTTC

D gene: TRBD2
clone size: few
J gene: TRBJ2-3
V gene: TRBV11-2
CDR3 protein: CASSLLAGGFADTQYF
CDR3 DNA: TGTGCCAGCAGCTTACTAGCGGGAGGGTTCGCAGATACGCAGTATTTT

D gene: NA
clone size: once
J gene: TRBJ2-2
V gene: TRBV13
CDR3 protein: CASSATGTVNTGELFF
CDR3 DNA: TGTGCCAGCAGCGCGACCGGGACGGTGAACACCGGGGAGCTGTTTTTT

D gene: TRBD1
clone size: many
J gene: TRBJ2-7
V gene: TRBV7-2
CDR3 protein: CASRQRQGVDEQYF
CDR3 DNA: TGTGCCAGCAGGCAGAGACAGGGGGTGGACGAGCAGTACTTC